Given below is one TCR beta chain in context. The CDR3 loop spans 15 amino acids. CDR1 and CDR2 from the germline V gene are ENHRY and SYGVKD. V lost 3 bases and J lost 3; bases outside the gene matches: 6. The sample comes from a study of blood T cell repertoires in COVID-19. The table came from immunoSEQ multiplex PCR; TCRdb's copy has only in-frame clones and leaves some out. This table holds over 200,000 clones, roughly 87% found once. The TCR comes from a middle-aged man with active or convalescent COVID-19. V is TRBV10-3 and J is TRBJ2-5; 8 positions agree with TRBD2. The sequenced sample consisted of peripheral blood. In nucleotides, the CDR3 is TGTGCCATCAGTGATGGAACTAGCGGTAAAGAGACCCAGTACTTC. Translation: CAISDGTSGKETQYF.